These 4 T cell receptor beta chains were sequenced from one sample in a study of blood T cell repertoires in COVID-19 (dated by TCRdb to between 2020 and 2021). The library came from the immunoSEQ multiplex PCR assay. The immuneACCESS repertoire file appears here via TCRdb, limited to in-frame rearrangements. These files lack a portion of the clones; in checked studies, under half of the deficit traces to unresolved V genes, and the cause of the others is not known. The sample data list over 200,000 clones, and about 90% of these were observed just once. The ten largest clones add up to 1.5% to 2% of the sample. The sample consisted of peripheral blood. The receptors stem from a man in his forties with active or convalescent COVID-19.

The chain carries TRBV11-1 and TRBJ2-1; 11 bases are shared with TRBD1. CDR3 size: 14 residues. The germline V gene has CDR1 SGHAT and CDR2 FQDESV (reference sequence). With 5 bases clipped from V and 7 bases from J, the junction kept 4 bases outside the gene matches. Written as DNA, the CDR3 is TGTGCCAGCAGCCCGGGGACAGGGGGGAATGAGCAGTTCTTC. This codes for CASSPGTGGNEQFF.

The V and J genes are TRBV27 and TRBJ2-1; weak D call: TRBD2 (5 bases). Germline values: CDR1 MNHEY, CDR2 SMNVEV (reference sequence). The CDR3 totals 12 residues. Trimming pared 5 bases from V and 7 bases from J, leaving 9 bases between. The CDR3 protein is CASSDSGNEQFF. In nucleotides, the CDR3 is TGTGCCAGCAGTGATTCGGGGAATGAGCAGTTCTTC.

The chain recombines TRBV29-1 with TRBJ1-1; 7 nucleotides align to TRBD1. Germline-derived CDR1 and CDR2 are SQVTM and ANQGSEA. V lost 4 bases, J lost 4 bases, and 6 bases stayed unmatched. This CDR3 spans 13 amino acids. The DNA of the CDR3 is TGCAGCGTTGTGGAGGGGGCTATCACTGAAGCTTTCTTT. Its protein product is CSVVEGAITEAFF.

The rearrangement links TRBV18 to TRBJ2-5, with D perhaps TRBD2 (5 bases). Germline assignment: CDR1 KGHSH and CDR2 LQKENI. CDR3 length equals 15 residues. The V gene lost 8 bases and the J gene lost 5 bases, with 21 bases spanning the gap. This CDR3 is CASAGDLEVGETQYF. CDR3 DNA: TGTGCCAGCGCTGGTGACTTGGAGGTCGGGGAGACCCAGTACTTC.